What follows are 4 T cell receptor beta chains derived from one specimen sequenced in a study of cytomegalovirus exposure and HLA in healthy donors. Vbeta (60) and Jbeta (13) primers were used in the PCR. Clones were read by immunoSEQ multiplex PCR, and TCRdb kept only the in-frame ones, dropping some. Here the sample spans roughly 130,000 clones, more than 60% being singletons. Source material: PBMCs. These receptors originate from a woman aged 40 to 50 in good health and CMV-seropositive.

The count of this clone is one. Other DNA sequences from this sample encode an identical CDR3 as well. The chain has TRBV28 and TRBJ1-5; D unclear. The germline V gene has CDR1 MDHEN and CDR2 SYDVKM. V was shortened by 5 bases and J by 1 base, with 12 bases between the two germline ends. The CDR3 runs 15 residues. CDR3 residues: CASSPTGSSNQPQHF. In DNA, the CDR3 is TGTGCCAGCAGTCCGACGGGGTCCAGCAATCAGCCCCAGCATTTT.

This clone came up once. The CDR3 region has the DNA TGTGCCAGCACCAAGGGACAGGGCGGCACTGAAGCTTTCTTT. It specifies CASTKGQGGTEAFF. V is TRBV27 and J is TRBJ1-1, with TRBD1 matching 9 bases. The ends lost 7 bases at V and 4 bases at J; junction bases unmatched: 7. Germline V gene data show CDR1 as MNHEY and CDR2 as SMNVEV (reference sequence). The CDR3 contains 14 residues.

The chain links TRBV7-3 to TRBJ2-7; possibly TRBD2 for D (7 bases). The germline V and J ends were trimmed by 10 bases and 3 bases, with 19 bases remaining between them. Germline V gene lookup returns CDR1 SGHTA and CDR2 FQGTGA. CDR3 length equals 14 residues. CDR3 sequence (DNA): TGTGCCATCCACGGGCGGGGGCGAGTCTACGAGCAGTACTTC. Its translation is CAIHGRGRVYEQYF. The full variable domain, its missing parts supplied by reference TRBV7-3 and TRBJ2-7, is GAGVSQTPSNKVTEKGKYVELRCDPISGHTALYWYRQSLGQGPEFLIYFQGTGAADDSGLPNDRFFAVRPEGSVSTLKIQRTERGDSAVYLCAIHGRGRVYEQYFGPGTRLTVT.

DNA of the CDR3: TGTTCCGGTTACAGGGACAATGAGCAGTTCTTC. Translation gives CSGYRDNEQFF. The rearrangement uses TRBV7-9 and TRBJ2-1, with a weak D call TRBD1 (6 bases). Germline loops: CDR1 SEHNR, CDR2 FQNEAQ (reference sequence). This CDR3 has 11 amino acids.